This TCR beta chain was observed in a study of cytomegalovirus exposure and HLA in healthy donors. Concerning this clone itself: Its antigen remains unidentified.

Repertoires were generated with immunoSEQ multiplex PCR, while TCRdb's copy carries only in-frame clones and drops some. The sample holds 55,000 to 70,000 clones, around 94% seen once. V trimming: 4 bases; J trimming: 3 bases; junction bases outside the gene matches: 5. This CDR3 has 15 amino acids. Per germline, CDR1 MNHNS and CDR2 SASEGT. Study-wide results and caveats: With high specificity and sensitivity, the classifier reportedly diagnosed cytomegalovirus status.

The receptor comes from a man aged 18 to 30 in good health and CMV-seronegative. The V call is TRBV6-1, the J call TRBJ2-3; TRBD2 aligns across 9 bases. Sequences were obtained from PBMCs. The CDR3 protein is CASSVIAGETDTQYF. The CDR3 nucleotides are TGTGCCAGCAGTGTCATAGCGGGAGAAACAGATACGCAGTATTTT.